The rows below give T cell receptor beta chains drawn from one sample of a study of cytomegalovirus exposure and HLA in healthy donors. Produced via immunoSEQ multiplex PCR; TCRdb's table is partial and in-frame only. The sample shows about 150,000 clones, roughly three quarters of them seen only once. Material: PBMCs. These receptors were obtained from a male donor in good health and CMV-seronegative. Both conserved end residues are part of each CDR3. A D gene is named only where the DNA matches it firmly. Clone size is stated in some rows and not others, as once, few, many or a class when expanded.

V	size	J	D	CDR3	DNA
TRBV5-6	.	TRBJ1-1	.	CASSLATIMNTEAFF	TGTGCCAGCAGCTTGGCTACGATTATGAACACTGAAGCTTTCTTT
TRBV30	.	TRBJ1-2	TRBD1	CAWSQGEMSYGYTF	TGTGCCTGGAGTCAGGGGGAGATGAGCTATGGCTACACCTTC
TRBV4-2	.	TRBJ2-3	.	CASSHLGGTLYGDTQYF	TGTGCCAGCAGCCACCTGGGGGGGACACTCTATGGGGATACGCAGTATTTT
TRBV10-3	.	TRBJ2-7	TRBD1	CAISGKGAYEQYF	TGTGCCATCAGTGGTAAGGGGGCTTACGAGCAGTACTTC
TRBV18	.	TRBJ2-7	TRBD1	CASSSAGGEYEQYF	TGTGCCAGCTCATCGGCAGGGGGCGAATACGAGCAGTACTTC
TRBV19	.	TRBJ1-5	TRBD1	CASSLGQGPYQPQHF	TGTGCCAGTAGTTTGGGACAGGGGCCGTATCAGCCCCAGCATTTT
TRBV7-8	few	TRBJ1-1	.	CASSSYTGITEAFF	TGTGCCAGCAGCTCCTATACAGGGATCACTGAAGCTTTCTTT
TRBV29-1	.	TRBJ1-1	TRBD1	CSARDRGGTEAFF	TGCAGCGCCCGGGACAGGGGAGGCACTGAAGCTTTCTTT
TRBV27	.	TRBJ1-2	.	CASTRDINYGYTF	TGTGCCAGCACCCGGGACATTAACTATGGCTACACCTTC
TRBV28	.	TRBJ2-3	.	CASSWEGTDTQYF	TGTGCCAGCAGTTGGGAGGGCACAGATACGCAGTATTTT
TRBV28	.	TRBJ2-3	.	CASSGPGAWTDTQYF	TGTGCCAGCAGCGGGCCAGGGGCCTGGACAGATACGCAGTATTTT
TRBV30	.	TRBJ1-2	TRBD1	CAWSRDRGVGYTF	TGTGCCTGGTCCCGGGACAGGGGGGTCGGCTACACCTTC
TRBV5-1	few	TRBJ2-1	TRBD2	CASSPGGTSGAYNEQFF	TGCGCCAGCAGCCCGGGCGGGACTAGCGGGGCCTACAATGAGCAGTTCTTC
TRBV2	once	TRBJ1-2	.	CASSDVGHLVYGYTF	TGTGCCAGCAGTGATGTGGGACACTTAGTCTATGGCTACACCTTC
TRBV20-1	.	TRBJ1-1	TRBD1	CSVLDRVGAFF	TGCAGTGTCCTCGACAGGGTGGGAGCTTTCTTT
TRBV9	.	TRBJ1-6	.	CASSVGQYNSPLHF	TGTGCCAGCAGCGTCGGACAGTATAATTCACCCCTCCACTTT
TRBV29-1	.	TRBJ2-1	TRBD1	CSVEDRTGVWNEQFF	TGCAGCGTTGAAGATCGGACAGGGGTCTGGAATGAGCAGTTCTTC
TRBV11-3	.	TRBJ2-1	TRBD1	CASSLDHRGGNEQFF	TGTGCCAGCAGCTTAGATCACAGGGGCGGGAATGAGCAGTTCTTC
TRBV7-6	few	TRBJ2-6	.	CASSPGIFSGANVLTF	TGTGCCAGCAGCCCGGGGATTTTCTCTGGGGCCAACGTCCTGACTTTC
TRBV7-3	.	TRBJ2-1	.	CASSLGGAGRTNEQFF	TGTGCCAGCAGTTTGGGCGGGGCAGGGAGGACAAATGAGCAGTTCTTC
TRBV4-3	.	TRBJ2-1	.	CASSPGQSRDEQFF	TGCGCCAGCAGCCCCGGACAGTCTCGGGATGAGCAGTTCTTC
TRBV2	.	TRBJ2-7	TRBD1	CASSGSPGTGDLEQYF	TGTGCCAGCAGTGGGAGCCCCGGGACAGGGGATCTCGAGCAGTACTTC